This T cell receptor beta chain appears in the sequencing data of a study of cytomegalovirus exposure and HLA in healthy donors. Study summary: Of all 400 or so donors who were genotyped, roughly 85% belonged to the Caucasian-associated ancestry cluster.

Per germline, CDR1 SGHTA and CDR2 FQGTGA. This CDR3 has 14 residues. V lost 2 bases and J lost 5; bases outside the gene matches: 2. The PCR was carried out with 60 Vbeta primers and 13 Jbeta primers. In the study's own analysis: A later analysis counted around 74 million unique TCR beta chains, about 11 million shared. Produced via immunoSEQ multiplex PCR; TCRdb's table is partial and in-frame only. That table supplies the V and J calls and clone size; D and trimming were determined from the DNA. This table has about 130,000 clones, 55% to 75% appearing once. The clonotype was recovered from a man aged 30 to 45 in good health and CMV-seropositive. Input material: PBMCs. This chain links TRBV7-3 with TRBJ2-5, with TRBD2 identical over 10 bases. CDR3 protein: CASSLSSGSETQYF. CDR3 DNA sequence: TGTGCCAGCAGCTTATCTAGCGGGAGCGAGACCCAGTACTTC. Using reference TRBV7-3 and TRBJ2-5 for the parts outside the CDR3, the full variable domain is GAGVSQTPSNKVTEKGKYVELRCDPISGHTALYWYRQSLGQGPEFLIYFQGTGAADDSGLPNDRFFAVRPEGSVSTLKIQRTERGDSAVYLCASSLSSGSETQYFGPGTRLLVL.